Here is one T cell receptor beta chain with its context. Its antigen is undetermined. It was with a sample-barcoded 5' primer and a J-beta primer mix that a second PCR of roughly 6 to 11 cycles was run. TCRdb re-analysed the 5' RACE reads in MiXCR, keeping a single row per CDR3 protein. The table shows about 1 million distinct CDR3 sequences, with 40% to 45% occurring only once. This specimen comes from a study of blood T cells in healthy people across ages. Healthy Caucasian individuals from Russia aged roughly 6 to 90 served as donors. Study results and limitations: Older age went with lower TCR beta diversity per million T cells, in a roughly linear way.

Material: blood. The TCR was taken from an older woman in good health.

The CDR3 loop reads CASSPTSGRIDEQFF. The CDR3 region has the DNA TGTGCCAGCAGCCCGACTAGCGGGAGGATTGATGAGCAGTTCTTC. The V gene is TRBV6-1, the J gene TRBJ2-1; 13 bases match TRBD2. The V gene end was trimmed by 6 bases and the J gene end by 8 bases; junction bases not matched to a gene: 7. From germline, CDR1 is MNHNS and CDR2 SASEGT. The CDR3 loop spans 15 amino acids.